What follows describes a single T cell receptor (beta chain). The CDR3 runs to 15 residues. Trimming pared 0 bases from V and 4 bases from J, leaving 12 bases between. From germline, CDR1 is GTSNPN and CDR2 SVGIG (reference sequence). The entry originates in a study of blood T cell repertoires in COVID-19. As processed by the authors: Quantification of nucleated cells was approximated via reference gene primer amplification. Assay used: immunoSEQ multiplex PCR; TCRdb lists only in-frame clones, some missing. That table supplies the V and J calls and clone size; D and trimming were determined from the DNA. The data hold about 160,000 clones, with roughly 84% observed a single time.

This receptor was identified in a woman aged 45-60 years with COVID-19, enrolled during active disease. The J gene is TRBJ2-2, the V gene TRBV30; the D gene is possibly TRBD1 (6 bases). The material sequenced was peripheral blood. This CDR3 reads CAWSVFAGVTGELFF. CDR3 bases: TGTGCCTGGAGTGTCTTCGCAGGGGTCACCGGGGAGCTGTTTTTT.